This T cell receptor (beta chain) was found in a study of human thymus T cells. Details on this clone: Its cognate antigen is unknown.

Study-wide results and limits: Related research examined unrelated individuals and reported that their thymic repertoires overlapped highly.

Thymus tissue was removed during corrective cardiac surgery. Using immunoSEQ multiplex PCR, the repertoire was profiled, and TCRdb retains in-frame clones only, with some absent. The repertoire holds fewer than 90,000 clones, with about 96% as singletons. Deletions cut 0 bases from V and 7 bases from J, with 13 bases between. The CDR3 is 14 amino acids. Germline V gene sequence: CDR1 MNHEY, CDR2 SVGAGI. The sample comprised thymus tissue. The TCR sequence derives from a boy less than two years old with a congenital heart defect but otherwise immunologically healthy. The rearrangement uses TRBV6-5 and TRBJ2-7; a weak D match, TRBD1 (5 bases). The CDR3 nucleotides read TGTGCCAGCAGTTACTCTCCAGGGAAGATGGAGCAGTACTTC. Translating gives CASSYSPGKMEQYF.